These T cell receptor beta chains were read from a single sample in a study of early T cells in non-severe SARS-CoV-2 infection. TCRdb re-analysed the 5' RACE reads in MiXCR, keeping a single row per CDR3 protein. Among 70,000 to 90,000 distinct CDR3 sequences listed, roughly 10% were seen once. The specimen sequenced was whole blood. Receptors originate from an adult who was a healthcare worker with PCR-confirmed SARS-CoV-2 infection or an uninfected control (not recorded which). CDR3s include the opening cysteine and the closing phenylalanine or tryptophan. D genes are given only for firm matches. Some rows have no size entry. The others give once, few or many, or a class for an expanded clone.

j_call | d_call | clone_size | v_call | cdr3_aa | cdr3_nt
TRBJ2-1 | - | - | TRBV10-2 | CASAPLAMGTYNEQFF | TGCGCCAGCGCCCCTCTAGCGATGGGGACCTACAATGAGCAGTTCTTC
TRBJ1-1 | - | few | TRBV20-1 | CSARWQGNTEAFF | TGCAGTGCTAGGTGGCAGGGGAACACTGAAGCTTTCTTT
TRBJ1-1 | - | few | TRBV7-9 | CASSLVGQGPTEAFF | TGTGCCAGCAGCTTAGTCGGTCAGGGGCCCACTGAAGCTTTCTTT
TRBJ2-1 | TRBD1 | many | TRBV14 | CASSHRTGWGEQFF | TGTGCCAGCAGCCATCGGACAGGGTGGGGAGAGCAGTTCTTC
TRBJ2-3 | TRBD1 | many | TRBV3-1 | CASRDRATDTQYF | TGTGCCAGCAGGGACAGGGCCACAGATACGCAGTATTTT
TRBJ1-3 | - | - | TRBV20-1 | CSASRDKTHSGNTIYF | TGCAGTGCTAGCCGGGACAAGACTCACTCTGGAAACACCATATATTTT
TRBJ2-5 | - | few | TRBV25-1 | CASSEGGPQYF | TGTGCCAGCAGTGAAGGCGGTCCCCAGTACTTC
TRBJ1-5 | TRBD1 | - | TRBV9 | CASSVEAGGVPQHF | TGTGCCAGCAGCGTAGAGGCAGGGGGTGTGCCCCAGCATTTT
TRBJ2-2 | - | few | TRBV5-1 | CASSLEGGTGELFF | TGCGCCAGCAGCTTGGAGGGCGGCACCGGGGAGCTGTTTTTT
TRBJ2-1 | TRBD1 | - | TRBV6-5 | CASRSLPGGRDNEQFF | TGTGCCAGCAGATCCCTTCCAGGGGGCCGGGACAATGAGCAGTTCTTC
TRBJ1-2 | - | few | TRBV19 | CASSAPQGTHGYTF | TGTGCCAGTAGTGCCCCACAGGGAACCCATGGCTACACCTTC
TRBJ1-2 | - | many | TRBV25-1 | CASSGPRSLTYYGYTF | TGTGCCAGCAGTGGGCCCCGGTCATTGACGTACTATGGCTACACCTTC
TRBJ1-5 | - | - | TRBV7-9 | CASSNQVHGQPQHF | TGTGCCAGCAGCAATCAGGTCCACGGTCAGCCCCAGCATTTT
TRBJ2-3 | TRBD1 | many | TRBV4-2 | CASSQGAQGTTDTQYF | TGTGCCAGCAGCCAAGGCGCACAGGGGACCACAGATACGCAGTATTTT
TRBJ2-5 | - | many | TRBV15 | CATSRDTAQETQYF | TGTGCCACCAGCAGAGATACGGCCCAAGAGACCCAGTACTTC
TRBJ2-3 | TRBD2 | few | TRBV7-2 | CASSSGTSGGVTDTQYF | TGTGCCAGCAGCTCCGGGACTAGCGGGGGGGTCACAGATACGCAGTATTTT
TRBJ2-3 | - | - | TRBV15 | CATSRMLGADTQYF | TGTGCCACCAGCAGGATGCTAGGGGCAGATACGCAGTATTTT
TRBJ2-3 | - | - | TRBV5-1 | CASSLGITDTQYF | TGCGCCAGCAGCTTGGGGATCACAGATACGCAGTATTTT
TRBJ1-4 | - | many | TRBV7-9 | CASSPDITNEKLFF | TGTGCCAGCAGCCCGGACATAACAAATGAAAAACTGTTTTTT
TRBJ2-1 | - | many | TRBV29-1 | CSTKDAFNEQFF | TGCAGCACCAAGGACGCCTTCAATGAGCAGTTCTTC
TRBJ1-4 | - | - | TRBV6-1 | CASSGPWHEKLFF | TGTGCCAGCAGTGGCCCTTGGCACGAAAAACTGTTTTTT
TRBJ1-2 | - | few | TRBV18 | CASSPANADGYTF | TGTGCCAGCTCACCTGCGAACGCAGATGGCTACACCTTC
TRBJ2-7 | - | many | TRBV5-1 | CASSLGDGRNEQYF | TGCGCCAGCAGCTTGGGGGACGGAAGGAACGAGCAGTACTTC
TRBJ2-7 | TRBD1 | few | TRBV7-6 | CASSATDRAKQYF | TGTGCCAGCAGCGCGACCGACAGGGCGAAGCAGTACTTC